Below are 5 T cell receptor beta chains sequenced from a single sample in a study of blood T cell repertoires in COVID-19. The protocol was immunoSEQ multiplex PCR, while the TCRdb copy is restricted to in-frame clones and leaves out a portion. The table includes 200,000 to 300,000 clones, 88% detected once. Sample: peripheral blood. The receptors shown here come from a man aged 55-75 years who had recovered from COVID-19.

The J gene is TRBJ1-1, the V gene TRBV5-6, with D perhaps matching TRBD1 (5 bases). This CDR3 has 16 amino acids. Germline-derived CDR1 and CDR2 are SGHDT and YYEEEE. Deletions cut 1 base from V and 0 bases from J, with 13 bases between. The CDR3 is CASSLQGLSVNTEAFF. Written as DNA, the CDR3 is TGTGCCAGCAGCTTGCAGGGCCTTTCAGTGAACACTGAAGCTTTCTTT.

CDR3 amino acids: CASSAPQGYNEQFF. CDR3 nucleotides: TGTGCCAGCAGCGCGCCGCAGGGGTACAATGAGCAGTTCTTC. The J gene is TRBJ2-1, the V gene TRBV9; weak D call: TRBD1 (6 bases). V was cut by 3 bases and J by 4 bases, with 11 bases left in between. CDR3 length: 14 amino acids. The V gene's germline CDR1 is SGDLS and CDR2 YYNGEE.

The chain carries TRBV7-9 and TRBJ1-4, with 9 bases lining up with TRBD1. The V and J ends lost 5 bases and 7 bases, in that order; junction bases with no gene match: 5. CDR1 and CDR2 from the germline V gene are SEHNR and FQNEAQ (reference sequence). The CDR3 is made up of 14 amino acids. The CDR3 coding sequence is TGTGCCAGCAGCCAACAGGGGGCAGGTGAAAAACTGTTTTTT. It yields the protein CASSQQGAGEKLFF. The entire variable domain, with the rest obtained from reference TRBV7-9 and TRBJ1-4, is as follows: DTGVSQNPRHKITKRGQNVTFRCDPISEHNRLYWYRQTLGQGPEFLTYFQNEAQLEKSRLLSDRFSAERPKGSFSTLEIQRTEQGDSAMYLCASSQQGAGEKLFFGSGTQLSVL.

This rearrangement joins TRBV18 to TRBJ2-3; 10 bases match TRBD2. CDR3 length: 16 residues. The V and J ends lost 2 bases and 2 bases, in that order; junction bases with no gene match: 4. The germline V gene encodes CDR1 KGHSH and CDR2 LQKENI. CDR3 amino acids: CASSPGTSVITDTQYF. The CDR3 region has the DNA TGTGCCAGCTCACCAGGGACTAGCGTAATCACAGATACGCAGTATTTT.

The CDR3 reads CASSSRQNYGYTF. Here the CDR3 DNA reads TGTGCCAGCAGCTCGAGACAGAACTATGGCTACACCTTC. V gene TRBV7-8 combines with J gene TRBJ1-2; D might be TRBD1 (5 bases). Germline CDR1 and CDR2: SGHVS and FQNEAQ. The V end was cut by 4 bases, the J end by 2 bases, with 8 bases between. The CDR3 spans 13 residues.